The sequence of this T cell receptor beta chain was determined in a study of blood T cells in healthy people across ages. The germline CDR1 and CDR2 sequences are MGHRA and YSYEKL. With 6 bases removed from V and 7 bases from J, the gap between germline ends came to 19 bases. This CDR3 is 15 amino acids long. Sample-barcoded 5' priming and a J-beta primer mix drove a second PCR of about 6 to 12 cycles. From the 5' RACE reads, TCRdb called clonotypes with MiXCR, one entry per CDR3 protein. The profile shows roughly 680,000 distinct CDR3 sequences, 20% to 25% of them singletons. Material: blood. The receptor's source is a man aged 70 or older in good health. The chain is built from TRBV4-1 and TRBJ2-1; possibly TRBD2 for D (6 bases). The CDR3 loop is CASSFSGEIGNEQFF. The CDR3 nucleotides read TGCGCCAGCAGTTTCTCGGGGGAAATCGGAAATGAGCAGTTCTTC.